Reported below is one TCR beta chain. This receptor's antigen is unknown. The input lacks base qualities; no much larger clone sits a single base away. Measured from the cysteine to the phenylalanine, the CDR3 is 15 residues long. The entry retains the CDR3 DNA only, 45 bases that are in frame from base 1. From the germline V gene, CDR1 is SGHDT and CDR2 is YYEEEE. V is reduced by 0 bases and J by 3 bases, leaving a spacing of 13 bases between them. The sample comes from a study of siplizumab effects on memory and regulatory T cells (dated by TCRdb to between 2019 and 2020). Study-wide context: The effect of the anti-CD2 antibody siplizumab on alloreactive T-cell subsets was examined in allogeneic mixed lymphocyte reactions constructed from human PBMCs. Points the paper makes about the study in general: Of the alloreactive CD4+ clones that could be mapped, the Treg-derived share averaged about 67% with siplizumab compared with around 25% in control reactions. No functional confirmation was obtained for the suppressive function of proliferating Tregs from siplizumab cultures. Siplizumab significantly lowered the cumulative frequency of alloreactive sequences that could be traced to unstimulated CD4+ memory T cells. Unstimulated naive T cells appeared more diverse than memory T cells, and naive cells seemed to contribute substantially to the alloresponse. Sequences below about 10^-5 frequency were poorly captured, so only a minor fraction of alloreactive clones could be mapped to unstimulated subsets. About 75-97% of proliferating CD4+ or CD8+ clones could not be given a naive or memory phenotype.

The library was built by means of the immunoSEQ multiplex PCR assay. Each sample had 85,000 to 100,000 TCR templates assayed by the deep sequencing platform. Genomic DNA extracted from sorted T cells was used for TCRbeta CDR3 sequencing. The paper's processing steps were these. The R programming language was used for the clonal analysis of the TCRbeta CDR3 data. Unstimulated samples were compared with post-reaction CFSE-low samples to define alloreactive CD4+ and CD8+ clones. Regulatory or non-regulatory origin of alloreactive CD4+ clones was assigned by matching sequences to the sorted unstimulated Treg and non-Treg repertoires. TCRdb's version of the immuneACCESS table is confined to in-frame rearrangements and falls short of the full clone set. An unresolved V gene accounts for under half of the shortfall where checked; the remainder is of unknown origin. V and J calls plus clone size are reproduced from that table; the DNA served to infer D and trimming. This sample has 70,000 to 90,000 clones in its table, and around 93% of those were observed once. About 5% of the sample rests with the top ten.

Sorted unstimulated T cells and proliferating T cells recovered from mixed lymphocyte reactions underwent TCRbeta CDR3 sequencing. Fresh whole blood from under 13 HLA-typed healthy donors was used as the source from which PBMCs were isolated. The chain is assembled from TRBV5-6 and TRBJ2-7, and possibly TRBD1, on 5 matching bases. The receptor was derived from a human donor in good health. Material for sequencing was CD8+ T cells sorted from blood. CDR3 protein: CASSLAIQGIYEQYF. DNA sequence: TGTGCCAGCAGCTTGGCAATCCAGGGAATCTACGAGCAGTACTTC.